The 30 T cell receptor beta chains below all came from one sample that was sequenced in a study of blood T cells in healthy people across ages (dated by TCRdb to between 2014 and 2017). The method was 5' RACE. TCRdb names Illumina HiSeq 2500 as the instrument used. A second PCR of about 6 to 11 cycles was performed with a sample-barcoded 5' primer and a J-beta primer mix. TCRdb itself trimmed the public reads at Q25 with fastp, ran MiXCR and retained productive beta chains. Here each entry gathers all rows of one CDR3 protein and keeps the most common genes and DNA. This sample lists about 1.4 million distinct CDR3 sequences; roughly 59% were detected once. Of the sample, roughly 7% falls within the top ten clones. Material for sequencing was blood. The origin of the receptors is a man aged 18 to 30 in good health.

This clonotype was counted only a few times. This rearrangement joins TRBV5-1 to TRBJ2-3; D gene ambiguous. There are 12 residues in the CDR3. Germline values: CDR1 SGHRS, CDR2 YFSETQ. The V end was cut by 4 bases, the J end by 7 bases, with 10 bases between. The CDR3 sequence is CASSLLGNTQYF. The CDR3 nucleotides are TGCGCCAGCAGCCTTCTAGGAAATACGCAGTATTTT.

The CDR3 sequence: CSAHRAGYEQYF. CDR3 bases: TGCAGTGCTCACCGGGCCGGCTACGAGCAGTACTTC. This sequence joins TRBV20-1 and TRBJ2-7; D is undetermined. The CDR3 is 12 amino acids. Trimming shortened V by 5 bases and J by 3 bases, and 11 bases separated the two germline ends. Germline CDR1 and CDR2: DFQATT and SNEGSKA (reference sequence).

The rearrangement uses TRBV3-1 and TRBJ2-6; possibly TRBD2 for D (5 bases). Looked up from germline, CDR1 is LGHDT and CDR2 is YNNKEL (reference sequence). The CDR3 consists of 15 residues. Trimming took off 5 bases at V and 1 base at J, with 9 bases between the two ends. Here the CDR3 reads CASSTAVSGANVLTF. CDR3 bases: TGTGCCAGCAGCACAGCGGTATCTGGGGCCAACGTCCTGACTTTC.

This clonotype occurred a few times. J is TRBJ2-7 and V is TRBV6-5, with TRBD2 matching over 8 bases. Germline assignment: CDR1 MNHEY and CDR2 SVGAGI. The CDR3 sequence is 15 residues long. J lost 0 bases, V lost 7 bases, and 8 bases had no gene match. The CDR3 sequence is CASTPPGGASYEQYF. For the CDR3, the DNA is TGTGCCAGCACCCCGCCCGGGGGGGCCTCCTACGAGCAGTACTTC.

Here the CDR3 DNA reads TGTGCCAGCAGTCCCGTCCTACCAGCGGGAGCTCTCGAGCAGTACTTC. This gives the protein CASSPVLPAGALEQYF. The chain links TRBV27 to TRBJ2-5; TRBD2 matches 8 bases. The DNA end favors TRBJ2-7, so the J call may be wrong. Germline CDR1 reads MNHEY; CDR2 reads SMNVEV (reference sequence). This CDR3 has 16 residues.

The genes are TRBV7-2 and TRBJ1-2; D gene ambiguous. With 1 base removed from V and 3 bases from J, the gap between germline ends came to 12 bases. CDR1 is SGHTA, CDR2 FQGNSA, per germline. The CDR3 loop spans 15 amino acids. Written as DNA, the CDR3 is TGTGCCAGCAGCTTAGAACAGCTTAAATACTATGGCTACACCTTC. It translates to CASSLEQLKYYGYTF.

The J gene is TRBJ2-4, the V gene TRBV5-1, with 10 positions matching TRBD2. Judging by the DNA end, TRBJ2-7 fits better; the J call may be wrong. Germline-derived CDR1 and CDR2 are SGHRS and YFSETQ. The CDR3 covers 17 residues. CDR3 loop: CASSWGESGTSAYEQYF. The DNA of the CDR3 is TGCGCCAGCAGCTGGGGCGAATCCGGGACTAGCGCGTACGAGCAGTACTTC.

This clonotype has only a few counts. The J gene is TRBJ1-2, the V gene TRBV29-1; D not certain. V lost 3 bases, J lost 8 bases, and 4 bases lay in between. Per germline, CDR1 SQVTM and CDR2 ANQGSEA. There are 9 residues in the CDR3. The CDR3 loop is CSVEVGYTF. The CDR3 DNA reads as TGCAGCGTTGAGGTGGGCTACACCTTC.

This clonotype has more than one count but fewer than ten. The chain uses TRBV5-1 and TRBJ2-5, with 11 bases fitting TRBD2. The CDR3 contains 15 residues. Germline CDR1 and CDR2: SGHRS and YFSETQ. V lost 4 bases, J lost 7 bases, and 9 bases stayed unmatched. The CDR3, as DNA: TGCGCCAGCAGCCGGGGGACTAGCGGCTCAGGGACCCAGTACTTC. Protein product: CASSRGTSGSGTQYF.

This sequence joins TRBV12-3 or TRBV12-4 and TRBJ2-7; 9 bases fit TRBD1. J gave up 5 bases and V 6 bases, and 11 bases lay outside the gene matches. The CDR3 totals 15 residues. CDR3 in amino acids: CASRQSGTGFDEQYF. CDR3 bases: TGTGCCAGCAGGCAGTCCGGGACAGGGTTCGACGAGCAGTACTTC.

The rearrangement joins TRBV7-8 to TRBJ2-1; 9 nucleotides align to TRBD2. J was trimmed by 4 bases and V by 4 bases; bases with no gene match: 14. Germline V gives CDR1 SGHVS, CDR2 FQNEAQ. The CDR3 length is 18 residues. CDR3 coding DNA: TGTGCCAGCAGCTCTACCCCACTAGCGGGCAGAGAATACAATGAGCAGTTCTTC. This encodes CASSSTPLAGREYNEQFF.

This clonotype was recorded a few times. The CDR3 sequence is CASSSLQGQPQHF. The DNA for the CDR3 is TGTGCCAGCAGCTCACTACAGGGTCAGCCCCAGCATTTT. The gene calls are TRBV7-9 and TRBJ1-5; weak D call: TRBD1 (6 bases). Germline CDR1 reads SEHNR; CDR2 reads FQNEAQ (reference sequence). This CDR3 region has 13 residues. Trimming cost V 4 bases and J 6 bases, with 10 bases left between them.

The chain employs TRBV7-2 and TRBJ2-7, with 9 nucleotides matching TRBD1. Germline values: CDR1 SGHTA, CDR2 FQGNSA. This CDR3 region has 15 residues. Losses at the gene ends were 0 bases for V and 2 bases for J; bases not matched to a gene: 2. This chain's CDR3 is CTSSLAGTGTYEQYF. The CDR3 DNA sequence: TGTACCAGCAGCTTAGCGGGGACAGGGACCTACGAGCAGTACTTC.

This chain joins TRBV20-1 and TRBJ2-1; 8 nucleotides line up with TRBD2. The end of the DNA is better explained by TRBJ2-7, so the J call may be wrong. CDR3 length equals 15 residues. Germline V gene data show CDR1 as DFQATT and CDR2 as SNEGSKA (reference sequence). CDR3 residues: CSASGRAKSYNEQYF. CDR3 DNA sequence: TGCAGTGCTAGCGGGAGGGCCAAATCCTACAATGAGCAGTACTTC.

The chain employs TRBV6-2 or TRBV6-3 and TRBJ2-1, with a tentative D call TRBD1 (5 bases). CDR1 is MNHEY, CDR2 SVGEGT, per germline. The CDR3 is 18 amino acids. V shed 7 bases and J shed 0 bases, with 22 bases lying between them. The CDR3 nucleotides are TGTGCCAGCACCTTACTATATCCAGGTGACAGCTCCTACAATGAGCAGTTCTTC. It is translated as CASTLLYPGDSSYNEQFF.

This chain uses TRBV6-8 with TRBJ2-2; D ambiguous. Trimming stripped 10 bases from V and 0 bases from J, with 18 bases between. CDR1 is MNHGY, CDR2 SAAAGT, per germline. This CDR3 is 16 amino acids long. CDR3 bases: TGTGCCACCTTCACCCAGGACCCATCGAACACCGGGGAGCTGTTTTTT. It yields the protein CATFTQDPSNTGELFF.

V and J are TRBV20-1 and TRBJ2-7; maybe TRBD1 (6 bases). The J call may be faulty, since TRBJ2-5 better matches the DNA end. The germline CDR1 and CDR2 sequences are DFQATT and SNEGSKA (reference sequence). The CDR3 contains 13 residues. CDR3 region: CSARSGVGETQYF. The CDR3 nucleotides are TGCAGTGCTAGGTCAGGGGTGGGAGAGACCCAGTACTTC.

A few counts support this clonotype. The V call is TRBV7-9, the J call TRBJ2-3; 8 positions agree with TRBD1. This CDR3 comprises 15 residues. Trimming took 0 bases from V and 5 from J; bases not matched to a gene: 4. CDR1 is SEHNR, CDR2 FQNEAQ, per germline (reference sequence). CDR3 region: CASSLAQGAGDTQYF. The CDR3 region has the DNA TGTGCCAGCAGCTTAGCGCAGGGGGCTGGAGATACGCAGTATTTT. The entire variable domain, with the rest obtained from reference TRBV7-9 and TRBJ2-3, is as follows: DTGVSQNPRHKITKRGQNVTFRCDPISEHNRLYWYRQTLGQGPEFLTYFQNEAQLEKSRLLSDRFSAERPKGSFSTLEIQRTEQGDSAMYLCASSLAQGAGDTQYFGPGTRLTVL.

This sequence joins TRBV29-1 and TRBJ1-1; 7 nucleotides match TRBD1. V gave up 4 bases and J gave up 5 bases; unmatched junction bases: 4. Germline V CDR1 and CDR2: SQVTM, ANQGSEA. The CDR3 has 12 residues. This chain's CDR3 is CSVAGGRTEAFF. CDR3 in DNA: TGCAGCGTTGCAGGGGGGAGAACTGAAGCTTTCTTT.

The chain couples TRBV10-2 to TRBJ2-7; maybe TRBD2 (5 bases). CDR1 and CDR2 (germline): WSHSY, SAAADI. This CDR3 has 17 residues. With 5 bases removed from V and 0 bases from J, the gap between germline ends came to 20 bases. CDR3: CASSPPSGQGPSYEQYF. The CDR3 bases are TGCGCCAGCAGTCCCCCCAGCGGCCAAGGACCCTCCTACGAGCAGTACTTC.

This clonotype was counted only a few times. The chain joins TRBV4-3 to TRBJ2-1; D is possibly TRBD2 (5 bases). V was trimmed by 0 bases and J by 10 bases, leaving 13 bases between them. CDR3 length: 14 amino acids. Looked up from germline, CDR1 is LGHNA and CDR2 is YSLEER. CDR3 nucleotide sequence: TGCGCCAGCAGCCAAGATTATATGACTAACGAGCAGTTCTTC. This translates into CASSQDYMTNEQFF.

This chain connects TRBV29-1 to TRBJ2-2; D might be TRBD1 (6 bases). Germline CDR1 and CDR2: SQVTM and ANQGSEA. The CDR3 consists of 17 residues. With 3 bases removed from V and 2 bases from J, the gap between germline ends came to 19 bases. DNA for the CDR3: TGCAGCGTTGAGGTCTTCGCGGCAGGGGTTAACACCGGGGAGCTGTTTTTT. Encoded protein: CSVEVFAAGVNTGELFF.

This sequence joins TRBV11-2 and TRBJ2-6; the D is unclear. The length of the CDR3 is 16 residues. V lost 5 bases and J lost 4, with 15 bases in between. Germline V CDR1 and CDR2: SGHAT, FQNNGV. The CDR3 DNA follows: TGTGCCAGCAGCCCCACGGGCGTCAACGGGGCCAACGTCCTGACTTTC. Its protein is CASSPTGVNGANVLTF.

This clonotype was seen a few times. CDR3 sequence: CASSAMWLLAASYEQYF. As DNA, the CDR3 is TGTGCCAGCAGTGCAATGTGGTTACTAGCGGCCTCCTACGAGCAGTACTTC. The rearrangement joins TRBV2 to TRBJ2-7; 8 bases are a match to TRBD2. The V and J ends lost 4 bases and 0 bases, in that order; junction bases with no gene match: 11. Looked up from germline, CDR1 is SNHLY and CDR2 is FYNNEI. CDR3 length: 17 residues.

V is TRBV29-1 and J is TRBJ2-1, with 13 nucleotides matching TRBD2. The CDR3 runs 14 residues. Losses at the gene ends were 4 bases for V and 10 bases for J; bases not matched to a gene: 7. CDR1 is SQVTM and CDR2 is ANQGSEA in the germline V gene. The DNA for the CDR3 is TGCAGCGTTGCGGGACTAGCGGGATTAGGAGAGCAGTTCTTC. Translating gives CSVAGLAGLGEQFF.

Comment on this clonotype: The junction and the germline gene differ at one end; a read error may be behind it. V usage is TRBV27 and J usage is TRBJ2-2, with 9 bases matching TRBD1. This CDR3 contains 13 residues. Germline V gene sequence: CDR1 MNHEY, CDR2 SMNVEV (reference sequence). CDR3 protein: CASSWTGVGELFF. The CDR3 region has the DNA TGCGCCAGCAGTTGGACAGGGGTCGGGGAGCTGTTTTTT.

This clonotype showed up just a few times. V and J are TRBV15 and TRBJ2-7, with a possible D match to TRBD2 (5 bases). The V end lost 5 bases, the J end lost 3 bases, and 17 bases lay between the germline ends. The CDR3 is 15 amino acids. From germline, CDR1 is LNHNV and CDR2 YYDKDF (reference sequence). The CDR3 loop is CATSQERVSHYEQYF. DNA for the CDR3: TGTGCCACCAGCCAGGAGAGGGTCTCTCACTACGAGCAGTACTTC.

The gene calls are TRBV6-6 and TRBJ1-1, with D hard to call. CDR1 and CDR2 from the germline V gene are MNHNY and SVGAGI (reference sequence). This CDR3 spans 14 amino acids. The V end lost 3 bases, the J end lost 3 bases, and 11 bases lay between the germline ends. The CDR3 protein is CASSYKRVDTEAFF. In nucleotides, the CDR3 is TGTGCCAGCAGTTATAAGAGGGTAGACACTGAAGCTTTCTTT.

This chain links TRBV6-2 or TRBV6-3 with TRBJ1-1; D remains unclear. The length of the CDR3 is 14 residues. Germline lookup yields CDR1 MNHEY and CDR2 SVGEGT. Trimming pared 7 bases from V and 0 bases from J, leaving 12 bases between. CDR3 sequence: CASKDQHLNTEAFF. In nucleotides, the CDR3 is TGTGCCAGCAAGGATCAGCATTTGAACACTGAAGCTTTCTTT.

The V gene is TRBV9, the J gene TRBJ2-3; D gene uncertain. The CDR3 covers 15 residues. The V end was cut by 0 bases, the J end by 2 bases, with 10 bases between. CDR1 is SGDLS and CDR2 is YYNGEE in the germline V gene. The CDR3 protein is CASSVEGRNTDTQYF. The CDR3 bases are TGTGCCAGCAGCGTAGAAGGGCGGAACACAGATACGCAGTATTTT.